Below are 26 T cell receptor beta chains sequenced from a single sample in a study of early T cells in non-severe SARS-CoV-2 infection. One entry per CDR3 protein results from TCRdb running MiXCR on the 5' RACE reads. The sample holds about 29,000 distinct CDR3 sequences, under 6% seen once. Sequenced material: whole blood. All receptors derive from an adult who was a healthcare worker with PCR-confirmed SARS-CoV-2 infection or an uninfected control (not recorded which).

This clonotype has at least ten counts. The chain is built from TRBV7-9 and TRBJ1-2; D unclear. V was pared by 0 bases and J by 4 bases, with 9 bases between. Per the germline V gene, CDR1 is SEHNR and CDR2 is FQNEAQ (reference sequence). The CDR3 is 14 residues long. The CDR3 DNA is TGTGCCAGCAGCTTAGCGAGGGAGATCTATGGCTACACCTTC. Its protein is CASSLAREIYGYTF.

A note on this clonotype: A single base separates this from a much larger clone, so it may be a read error. V is TRBV6-1 and J is TRBJ2-7, with 9 positions matching TRBD1. In germline, CDR1 is MNHNS, CDR2 SASEGT. CDR3 length: 17 amino acids. The CDR3 here is CASSEVYGTGSSYEQHF. The DNA of the CDR3 is TGTGCCAGCAGTGAAGTCTACGGGACAGGGAGCTCCTACGAGCAGCACTTC.

This clonotype was counted only a few times. One end of the junction does not line up with germline, which may come from a read error. The chain carries TRBV29-1 and TRBJ1-1; unclear D gene. The CDR3 has 8 amino acids. Looked up from germline, CDR1 is SQVTM and CDR2 is ANQGSEA. CDR3 coding DNA: TGCAGCGTTGATGAGGGAGATTTT. Its translation is CSVDEGDF.

The chain recombines TRBV4-3 with TRBJ2-3; tentatively, D is TRBD1 or TRBD2 (6 bases each). V was trimmed by 0 bases and J by 12 bases, leaving 13 bases between them. This CDR3 has 13 amino acids. The V gene's germline CDR1 is LGHNA and CDR2 YSLEER. CDR3 coding DNA: TGCGCCAGCAGCCAAGAACGCTGGGGGGCACAGTATTTT. It codes for CASSQERWGAQYF.

This clonotype came up a few times. The chain couples TRBV19 to TRBJ2-2, with D perhaps matching TRBD1 or TRBD2 (5 bases each). Germline V lookup: CDR1 LNHDA, CDR2 SQIVND (reference sequence). The CDR3 spans 15 residues. The V gene lost 6 bases and the J gene lost 0 bases, with 11 bases spanning the gap. CDR3 sequence: CASRAGDANTGELFF. DNA of the CDR3: TGTGCCAGTAGAGCCGGGGACGCGAACACCGGGGAGCTGTTTTTT.

The sample holds many counts of this clonotype. This chain connects TRBV18 to TRBJ2-5; the D gene is possibly TRBD2 (6 bases). The length of the CDR3 is 14 residues. CDR1 and CDR2 (germline): KGHSH, LQKENI. V dropped 3 bases and J dropped 3 bases, with 11 bases sitting between them. CDR3 protein: CASSPMPGEETQYF. The CDR3 DNA is TGTGCCAGCTCACCTATGCCGGGGGAAGAGACCCAGTACTTC.

The table lists this clonotype with many counts. This chain links TRBV5-1 with TRBJ2-3; no reliable D call. The V end was cut by 2 bases, the J end by 6 bases, with 7 bases between. CDR3 size: 12 residues. CDR1 and CDR2 (germline): SGHRS, YFSETQ. The CDR3 protein is CASSFHQDTQYF. CDR3 sequence (DNA): TGCGCCAGCAGCTTTCACCAGGATACGCAGTATTTT.

This clonotype was observed a handful of times. The chain has TRBV7-9 and TRBJ1-2; TRBD1 matches at 7 bases. The CDR3 has 15 amino acids. The V gene end was trimmed by 5 bases and the J gene end by 1 base; junction bases not matched to a gene: 7. From germline, CDR1 is SEHNR and CDR2 FQNEAQ (reference sequence). CDR3 bases: TGTGCCAGCAGCAAAACAGACAGGGTTAACTATGGCTACACCTTC. This sequence encodes CASSKTDRVNYGYTF. Using reference TRBV7-9 and TRBJ1-2 for the parts outside the CDR3, the full variable domain is DTGVSQNPRHKITKRGQNVTFRCDPISEHNRLYWYRQTLGQGPEFLTYFQNEAQLEKSRLLSDRFSAERPKGSFSTLEIQRTEQGDSAMYLCASSKTDRVNYGYTFGSGTRLTVV.

This clonotype has more than one count but fewer than ten. This rearrangement joins TRBV2 to TRBJ2-5; D is possibly TRBD2 (5 bases). Germline V gene lookup returns CDR1 SNHLY and CDR2 FYNNEI. Trimming left V 4 bases short and J 4 bases short, with 13 bases between. The CDR3 consists of 14 residues. The CDR3 spells CASSGAAGGETQYF. CDR3 coding DNA: TGTGCCAGCAGTGGGGCCGCAGGAGGAGAGACCCAGTACTTC.

This clonotype was seen repeatedly, ten times or more. The chain links TRBV6-5 to TRBJ1-5, with TRBD1 matching over 10 bases. The CDR3 totals 15 residues. V lost 6 bases to trimming and J lost 3 bases; unmatched junction nucleotides: 5. Looked up from germline, CDR1 is MNHEY and CDR2 is SVGAGI. The CDR3, as DNA: TGTGCCAGCAGACCGGGACAGGGGTTCAATCAGCCCCAGCATTTT. Its protein product is CASRPGQGFNQPQHF.

The chain employs TRBV4-2 and TRBJ2-7; the match to TRBD2 covers 9 bases. Germline loops: CDR1 LGHNA, CDR2 YNFKEQ. The CDR3 is made up of 15 amino acids. V gave up 2 bases and J gave up 2 bases; unmatched junction bases: 4. The CDR3 nucleotides are TGTGCCAGCAGCCAACTAGGACTAGCGCCCTACGAGCAGTACTTC. This codes for CASSQLGLAPYEQYF.

This clonotype came up many times. This chain connects TRBV10-3 to TRBJ2-3; D possibly matches TRBD1 or TRBD2 (6 bases each). The CDR3 is made up of 14 amino acids. Germline V gives CDR1 ENHRY, CDR2 SYGVKD. V dropped 4 bases and J dropped 3 bases, with 11 bases sitting between them. The CDR3 loop reads CAISVGGSTDTQYF. The CDR3 DNA follows: TGTGCCATCAGTGTGGGGGGCTCTACAGATACGCAGTATTTT.

Ten or more counts support this clonotype. CDR3 protein: CASSLVGESTEAFF. The CDR3 coding sequence is TGTGCCAGCAGCTTAGTAGGGGAGAGCACTGAAGCTTTCTTT. The chain combines TRBV7-9 with TRBJ1-1, with a weak D call TRBD1 (5 bases). The CDR3 is 14 amino acids. Trimming stripped 1 base from V and 4 bases from J, with 10 bases between. CDR1 is SEHNR, CDR2 FQNEAQ, per germline (reference sequence).

This clonotype was seen at least ten times. The genes are TRBV21-1 and TRBJ2-1. TRBV21-1 is termed a pseudogene. This CDR3 is 16 amino acids long. For the CDR3, the DNA is TGTGCCAGCAGCAAAAAGTGGGCACTACCCTACAATGAGCAGTTCTTC. Its translation is CASSKKWALPYNEQFF.

This clonotype has ten or more counts. The rearrangement links TRBV25-1 to TRBJ2-2; TRBD1 is a possible D gene (6 bases). CDR1 is MGHDK and CDR2 is SYGVNS in the germline V gene. V was shortened by 1 base and J by 6 bases, with 21 bases between the two germline ends. This CDR3 region has 18 residues. This chain's CDR3 is CASSESFQGMGAAGELFF. The CDR3 DNA follows: TGTGCCAGCAGTGAATCATTTCAGGGAATGGGGGCGGCCGGGGAGCTGTTTTTT.

This clonotype was observed a handful of times. V usage is TRBV29-1 and J usage is TRBJ1-1; TRBD1 is a possible D gene (5 bases). V was trimmed by 4 bases and J by 0 bases, leaving 9 bases between them. CDR3 length equals 13 residues. Germline CDR1 and CDR2: SQVTM and ANQGSEA. This CDR3 reads CSVAGGMNTEAFF. The CDR3 nucleotides are TGCAGCGTTGCCGGGGGAATGAACACTGAAGCTTTCTTT. Filled out from reference TRBV29-1 and TRBJ1-1, the complete variable domain reads SAVISQKPSRDICQRGTSLTIQCQVDSQVTMMFWYRQQPGQSLTLIATANQGSEATYESGFVIDKFPISRPNLTFSTLTVSNMSPEDSSIYLCSVAGGMNTEAFFGQGTRLTVV.

Ten or more counts support this clonotype. The V call is TRBV6-6, the J call TRBJ1-6, with D possibly TRBD1 on 5 matching bases. Trimming stripped 5 bases from V and 7 bases from J, with 6 bases between. Germline values: CDR1 MNHNY, CDR2 SVGAGI (reference sequence). The CDR3 is made up of 12 amino acids. The CDR3 nucleotides are TGTGCCAGCAGTCAGGGCAATTCACCCCTCCACTTT. Encoded protein: CASSQGNSPLHF.

This clonotype was observed at least ten times. V and J are TRBV20-1 and TRBJ2-7; D gene uncertain. Germline-derived CDR1 and CDR2 are DFQATT and SNEGSKA (reference sequence). Deletions cut 5 bases from V and 4 bases from J, with 15 bases between. The CDR3 runs 13 residues. CDR3 in amino acids: CSARRGRPYEQYF. DNA for the CDR3: TGCAGTGCTCGGAGAGGTAGGCCGTACGAGCAGTACTTC.

V and J are TRBV7-8 and TRBJ2-1, with no clear D. Looked up from germline, CDR1 is SGHVS and CDR2 is FQNEAQ. The CDR3 has 12 amino acids. With 1 base removed from V and 7 bases from J, the gap between germline ends came to 5 bases. Here the CDR3 reads CASSLVANEQFF. Written as DNA, the CDR3 is TGTGCCAGCAGCTTAGTGGCGAATGAGCAGTTCTTC.

This clonotype was seen ten or more times. The rearrangement joins TRBV19 to TRBJ2-6; possible D gene TRBD1, 6 bases. The germline CDR1 and CDR2 sequences are LNHDA and SQIVND (reference sequence). Trimming pared 6 bases from V and 2 bases from J, leaving 8 bases between. This CDR3 is built from 14 residues. The CDR3 nucleotides read TGTGCCAGTAGCAGGGGTCCTGGGGCCAACGTCCTGACTTTC. Residues: CASSRGPGANVLTF. The full variable domain, in which reference TRBV19 and TRBJ2-6 provide the parts outside the CDR3, is DGGITQSPKYLFRKEGQNVTLSCEQNLNHDAMYWYRQDPGQGLRLIYYSQIVNDFQKGDIAEGYSVSREKKESFPLTVTSAQKNPTAFYLCASSRGPGANVLTFGAGSRLTVL.

Ten or more counts support this clonotype. CDR3 nucleotides: TGTGCCAGCAGCTTGTGGCAGGGGGGCGAGAATGAGCAGTTCTTC. It yields the protein CASSLWQGGENEQFF. This rearrangement joins TRBV7-9 to TRBJ2-1; possibly TRBD1 for D (7 bases). V lost 3 bases to trimming and J lost 7 bases, with 16 bases between them. The CDR3 has 15 residues. The germline V gene encodes CDR1 SEHNR and CDR2 FQNEAQ (reference sequence).

In this sample, this clonotype turned up many times. The CDR3 nucleotides read TGTGCCAGCAGCTTAGCCGGACAGGGGGACACTGAAGCTTTCTTT. Amino acid sequence: CASSLAGQGDTEAFF. The chain couples TRBV7-2 to TRBJ1-1; 10 bases are shared with TRBD1. After removal of 0 bases from V and 3 bases from J, the junction contained 1 base not matched to a gene. The CDR3 sequence is 15 residues long. Germline lookup yields CDR1 SGHTA and CDR2 FQGNSA.

This clonotype was recorded a few times. The chain has TRBV18 and TRBJ1-4; D is ambiguous. The CDR3 contains 14 residues. From germline, CDR1 is KGHSH and CDR2 LQKENI. Trimming removed 3 bases at V and 5 bases at J, with 10 bases between. In DNA form, the CDR3 reads TGTGCCAGCTCACCTCAGCGCCAGAATGAAAAACTGTTTTTT. Amino acids: CASSPQRQNEKLFF.

This clonotype was picked up a small number of times. The rearrangement joins TRBV27 to TRBJ2-7, with no clear D. Per the germline V gene, CDR1 is MNHEY and CDR2 is SMNVEV (reference sequence). The CDR3 length is 14 residues. The germline V and J ends were trimmed by 5 bases and 2 bases, with 13 bases remaining between them. The CDR3 here is CASSNGPMTYEQYF. In DNA, the CDR3 is TGTGCCAGCAGTAACGGACCGATGACCTACGAGCAGTACTTC.

This clonotype has a count of ten or more. The V gene is TRBV7-9, the J gene TRBJ2-1; 9 bases line up with TRBD2. This CDR3 has 16 residues. CDR1 and CDR2 from the germline V gene are SEHNR and FQNEAQ (reference sequence). V trimming: 2 bases; J trimming: 2 bases; junction bases outside the gene matches: 4. The CDR3 loop reads CASSLSLAGTYNEQFF. CDR3 bases: TGTGCCAGCAGCTTAAGTCTAGCGGGGACCTACAATGAGCAGTTCTTC.

To note about this clonotype: A junction boundary mismatches the germline segment, possibly from a read error. This sequence joins TRBV7-7 and TRBJ2-5, with TRBD2 matching over 12 bases. Germline CDR1 reads SSHAT; CDR2 reads FNYEAQ (reference sequence). CDR3 size: 14 residues. In DNA form, the CDR3 reads TGTGCTAGCAGCCCTGGGACTAGCGGGGAGACCCAGTACTTC. Protein sequence: CASSPGTSGETQYF. Full variable domain (remainder filled in from reference TRBV7-7 and TRBJ2-5): GAGVSQSPRYKVTKRGQDVTLRCDPISSHATLYWYQQALGQGPEFLTYFNYEAQPDKSGLPSDRFSAERPEGSISTLTIQRTEQRDSAMYRCASSPGTSGETQYFGPGTRLLVL.